The TCR beta chain described here comes from a study of CD8 T cells in ankylosing spondylitis. The CDR3 extends over 13 amino acids. Per the germline V gene, CDR1 is SQVTM and CDR2 is ANQGSEA. The V gene lost 6 bases and the J gene lost 3 bases, with 12 bases spanning the gap. This clonotype was detected only a few times. Making use of molecular barcodes, quantitative 5'-RACE generated TCR beta libraries. TCRdb reprocessed the 5' RACE reads via MiXCR and lists one record per CDR3 protein. Of around 150,000 distinct CDR3 sequences listed, about 18% were seen once; the top ten hold approximately 7.6%. Input material: blood, either unsorted or a sorted T cell fraction (not recorded which). The chain carries TRBV29-1 and TRBJ1-5; perhaps TRBD1 as D (5 bases). This sequence originates from a male donor with ankylosing spondylitis or in good health (not recorded which). CDR3 bases: TGCAGCGTCGCCGGGACCCCCAATCAGCCCCAGCATTTT. This sequence encodes CSVAGTPNQPQHF.